The 10 T cell receptor beta chains presented below share a single source sample, sequenced in a study of T cells in localized non-small cell lung cancer (dated by TCRdb to 2019 to 2021). The library was built by means of the immunoSEQ multiplex PCR assay. TCRdb took this table from immuneACCESS and kept in-frame rearrangements with V and J called. Such tables lack part of the clones; where checked against another copy, unresolved V genes explain under half of the gap, and the rest is unexplained. The sample table shows roughly 30,000 clones, and around 90% are seen once. The top ten hold 4% to 4.5% of the sample. The sequencing used peripheral blood mononuclear cells, collected before any cancer treatment. All receptors derive from a woman between 35 and 75 years old with stage III lung adenocarcinoma.

V usage is TRBV5-4 and J usage is TRBJ2-7; TRBD1 aligns across 9 bases. The V and J ends lost 2 bases and 3 bases, in that order; junction bases with no gene match: 3. The germline V gene encodes CDR1 SGHNT and CDR2 YYREEE (reference sequence). There are 14 residues in the CDR3. CDR3 sequence: CASSLSTGGYEQYF. CDR3 DNA: TGTGCCAGCAGCTTATCGACAGGGGGCTACGAGCAGTACTTC.

The rearrangement uses TRBV14 and TRBJ1-4; D remains ambiguous. Between the trimmed V and J ends, which lost 4 bases and 8 bases, there was a span of 11 bases. CDR3 length: 13 amino acids. CDR1 is SGHDN and CDR2 is FVKESK in the germline V gene. CDR3 sequence: CASSPIASEKLFF. Written as DNA, the CDR3 is TGTGCCAGCAGCCCGATTGCCAGCGAAAAACTGTTTTTT.

This rearrangement joins TRBV7-2 to TRBJ2-1, with 9 bases fitting TRBD2. Germline V gene sequence: CDR1 SGHTA, CDR2 FQGNSA. With V trimmed by 6 bases and J by 1 base, 7 bases remained unmatched. This CDR3 region has 16 residues. The CDR3 reads CASSPRLAASYNEQFF. The CDR3 bases are TGTGCCAGCAGTCCCCGACTAGCGGCGTCCTACAATGAGCAGTTCTTC.

V is TRBV2 and J is TRBJ1-4; D gene unclear. The V and J ends lost 6 bases and 3 bases respectively, with 2 bases between them. In germline, CDR1 is SNHLY, CDR2 FYNNEI. This CDR3 is built from 11 residues. As DNA, the CDR3 is TGTGCCAGCAGACCTAATGAAAAACTGTTTTTT. Translating gives CASRPNEKLFF. Full variable domain (outside the CDR3, taken from reference TRBV2 and TRBJ1-4): EPEVTQTPSHQVTQMGQEVILRCVPISNHLYFYWYRQILGQKVEFLVSFYNNEISEKSEIFDDQFSVERPDGSNFTLKIRSTKLEDSAMYFCASRPNEKLFFGSGTQLSVL.

The chain is built from TRBV7-3 and TRBJ1-2, with a tentative D call TRBD1 (6 bases). Germline CDR1 is SGHTA and CDR2 is FQGTGA. The CDR3 runs 11 residues. Trimming shortened V by 8 bases and J by 3 bases, and 7 bases separated the two germline ends. This CDR3 is CASGQYYGYTF. Here the CDR3 DNA reads TGTGCCAGCGGACAGTACTATGGCTACACCTTC.

The gene calls are TRBV9 and TRBJ2-1; D may match TRBD1 or TRBD2 (5 bases each). Trimming cost V 1 base and J 7 bases, with 18 bases left between them. Germline V lookup: CDR1 SGDLS, CDR2 YYNGEE. This CDR3 has 16 amino acids. Written as DNA, the CDR3 is TGTGCCAGCAGCGTAACCGGGACCCCCGAGGGGAATGAGCAGTTCTTC. Its translation is CASSVTGTPEGNEQFF.

This clone has more than one count but fewer than ten. This chain links TRBV5-6 with TRBJ2-1; D is possibly TRBD1 (7 bases). V was shortened by 2 bases and J by 1 base, with 16 bases between the two germline ends. Germline CDR1 is SGHDT and CDR2 is YYEEEE. The CDR3 runs to 17 residues. DNA for the CDR3: TGTGCCAGCAGCTTCCCAGGAGGGGGCCAGTCCTACAATGAGCAGTTCTTC. Translating gives CASSFPGGGQSYNEQFF.

This sequence joins TRBV5-1 and TRBJ2-2; 14 bases line up with TRBD2. The CDR3 spans 20 residues. Trimming took 1 base from V and 7 from J; bases not matched to a gene: 15. Germline-derived CDR1 and CDR2 are SGHRS and YFSETQ. The CDR3 region is CASSLTPGLAGENLGGELFF. The CDR3 region has the DNA TGCGCCAGCAGCTTGACCCCGGGACTAGCGGGAGAAAACCTGGGCGGGGAGCTGTTTTTT.

The rearrangement uses TRBV30 and TRBJ2-2; the D is unclear. V lost 3 bases, J lost 5 bases, and 19 bases lay in between. This CDR3 is built from 16 residues. CDR1 is GTSNPN, CDR2 SVGIG, per germline (reference sequence). CDR3 sequence: CAWSPLAVSATGELFF. CDR3 bases: TGTGCCTGGAGCCCTCTGGCCGTCTCAGCAACCGGGGAGCTGTTTTTT.

The V call is TRBV11-2, the J call TRBJ1-1; no definite D call. This CDR3 is built from 12 residues. Trimming removed 2 bases at V and 8 bases at J, with 9 bases between. The V gene's germline CDR1 is SGHAT and CDR2 FQNNGV. CDR3 in amino acids: CASSLRPREAFF. In DNA, the CDR3 is TGTGCCAGCAGCTTACGCCCGAGGGAAGCTTTCTTT.